The 19 T cell receptor beta chains reported below all come from one sample, sequenced in a study of T-cell reconstitution after alpha-beta-depleted transplantation in children. During its preparation, the TCRbeta library received unique molecular identifiers. One entry per CDR3 protein, called by TCRdb with MiXCR from the PCR reads. In the table there are just over 350,000 distinct CDR3 sequences, about an eighth of which are singletons. The material was PBMCs, obtained from the stem cell graft. Source of these receptors: a human donor who donated a stem cell graft to a child with Fanconi anemia.

This clonotype was detected only a few times. V gene TRBV29-1 combines with J gene TRBJ2-3; a weak D match, TRBD2 (7 bases). Trimming took 6 bases from V and 9 from J, leaving 25 bases between them. Germline V CDR1 and CDR2: SQVTM, ANQGSEA. The CDR3 runs to 15 residues. The CDR3 nucleotides are TGCAGCGTGAACGCCGGCGGGGGCCTACAGATAACGCAGTATTTT. Translation: CSVNAGGGLQITQYF.

The chain is built from TRBV12-3 or TRBV12-4 and TRBJ1-6; 7 bases match TRBD1. CDR3 length: 15 amino acids. J gave up 7 bases and V 4 bases, and 7 bases lay outside the gene matches. CDR3 nucleotides: TGTGCCAGCAGTTCCAGACAGGGCTTGAATTCACCCCTCCACTTT. Translated: CASSSRQGLNSPLHF.

The V call is TRBV25-1, the J call TRBJ1-3; D is unresolved. This CDR3 comprises 14 residues. Trimming took 1 base from V and 2 from J, leaving 6 bases between them. Germline lookup yields CDR1 MGHDK and CDR2 SYGVNS. CDR3 DNA: TGTGCCAGCAGTGAATTTAGACCTGGAAACACCATATATTTT. Translating gives CASSEFRPGNTIYF.

This clonotype showed up many times. The rearrangement uses TRBV15 and TRBJ1-5; no reliable D call. CDR1 LNHNV and CDR2 YYDKDF come from the germline V gene (reference sequence). The V end was cut by 6 bases, the J end by 3 bases, with 15 bases between. The CDR3 extends over 15 amino acids. The CDR3 DNA is TGTGCCACCAGTGCCGATGAGGGCTACAATCAGCCCCAGCATTTT. This encodes CATSADEGYNQPQHF. Filled out from reference TRBV15 and TRBJ1-5, the complete variable domain reads DAMVIQNPRYQVTQFGKPVTLSCSQTLNHNVMYWYQQKSSQAPKLLFHYYDKDFNNEADTPDNFQSRRPNTSFCFLDIRSPGLGDTAMYLCATSADEGYNQPQHFGDGTRLSIL.

This clonotype was seen a handful of times. The genes are TRBV5-1 and TRBJ2-2; unclear D gene. V lost 0 bases to trimming and J lost 2 bases, with 8 bases between them. This CDR3 contains 15 residues. The germline CDR1 and CDR2 sequences are SGHRS and YFSETQ. The CDR3 loop is CASSLALSNTGELFF. The CDR3 DNA follows: TGCGCCAGCAGCTTGGCCCTTTCCAACACCGGGGAGCTGTTTTTT.

There are a few counts of this clonotype. The chain has TRBV20-1 and TRBJ2-7; 7 bases agree with TRBD2. The germline V gene encodes CDR1 DFQATT and CDR2 SNEGSKA (reference sequence). Unmatched junction bases numbered 9, after V lost 1 base and J lost 3 bases. CDR3 length: 15 residues. The CDR3 here is CSARVLGAGRYEQYF. Here the CDR3 DNA reads TGCAGTGCTAGAGTGTTAGGAGCGGGGCGCTACGAGCAGTACTTC.

V is TRBV9 and J is TRBJ2-7; 7 bases are shared with TRBD1. The CDR3 spans 14 residues. Germline trimming cut 3 bases from V and 1 base from J; bases unmatched to any gene: 4. Germline V CDR1 and CDR2: SGDLS, YYNGEE. CDR3 region: CASSAGQRSYEQYF. The CDR3 region has the DNA TGTGCCAGCAGCGCGGGACAGCGATCCTACGAGCAGTACTTC.

This clonotype has only a few counts. V and J are TRBV6-2 or TRBV6-3 and TRBJ2-1, with 7 bases identical to TRBD1. Germline V CDR1 and CDR2: MNHEY, SVGEGT. Losses at the gene ends were 5 bases for V and 0 bases for J; bases not matched to a gene: 13. The CDR3 runs 18 residues. CDR3 coding DNA: TGTGCCAGCAGTCGCCTTCCGCCGGGACAGAGCTCCTACAATGAGCAGTTCTTC. It is translated as CASSRLPPGQSSYNEQFF.

This clonotype has ten or more counts. This chain uses TRBV27 with TRBJ1-1; no reliable D call. V lost 7 bases and J lost 4, with 19 bases in between. Looked up from germline, CDR1 is MNHEY and CDR2 is SMNVEV (reference sequence). The CDR3 contains 15 residues. The CDR3 here is CASTTFPETGTEAFF. In DNA form, the CDR3 reads TGTGCCAGCACCACATTTCCAGAAACTGGCACTGAAGCTTTCTTT.

This rearrangement joins TRBV5-1 to TRBJ2-5, with TRBD1 matching over 8 bases. V shed 4 bases, J shed 2 bases, and the junction held 10 bases outside the gene matches. The CDR3 covers 16 residues. The germline CDR1 and CDR2 sequences are SGHRS and YFSETQ. CDR3 in amino acids: CASSIGGTGIQETQYF. The CDR3 DNA reads as TGCGCCAGCAGCATCGGCGGGACAGGTATTCAAGAGACCCAGTACTTC.

This clonotype was recorded at least ten times. The gene calls are TRBV29-1 and TRBJ2-3; the D gene could be TRBD1 or TRBD2 (5 bases each). The V gene lost 3 bases and the J gene lost 3 bases, with 10 bases spanning the gap. Germline CDR1 reads SQVTM; CDR2 reads ANQGSEA. This CDR3 comprises 13 residues. The CDR3 here is CSVERGMTDTQYF. The CDR3 DNA is TGCAGCGTTGAGAGGGGTATGACAGATACGCAGTATTTT.

A few counts support this clonotype. The CDR3 reads CASSLDRGTIDTQYF. The CDR3 coding sequence is TGCGCCAGCAGCCTGGACAGGGGAACGATAGATACGCAGTATTTT. This chain links TRBV5-1 with TRBJ2-3; TRBD1 matches at 9 bases. Germline CDR1 and CDR2: SGHRS and YFSETQ. CDR3 length equals 15 residues. V was pared by 4 bases and J by 5 bases, with 8 bases of the junction left unmatched.

By sample share, this clonotype is medium-sized. The V gene is TRBV27, the J gene TRBJ1-4; weak D call: TRBD1 (5 bases). The V gene's germline CDR1 is MNHEY and CDR2 SMNVEV (reference sequence). Trimming stripped 6 bases from V and 4 bases from J, with 12 bases between. The CDR3 is 14 residues long. CDR3 sequence (DNA): TGTGCCAGCAGAAAACAGGAGAGTAATGAAAAACTGTTTTTT. Residues: CASRKQESNEKLFF.

This clonotype was recorded many times. J is TRBJ2-5 and V is TRBV20-1; 7 positions match TRBD1. CDR1 and CDR2 (germline): DFQATT, SNEGSKA (reference sequence). The CDR3 length is 13 residues. V shed 5 bases and J 3 bases; nucleotides not matched to a gene: 6. The CDR3: CSARRDSKETQYF. Here the CDR3 DNA reads TGCAGTGCTCGCCGGGACAGCAAAGAGACCCAGTACTTC.

This clonotype was observed a few times. The CDR3 DNA reads as TGTGCCACCAGCTCTGGGTTTATTGAGAATGAAAAACTGTTTTTT. This gives the protein CATSSGFIENEKLFF. The J gene is TRBJ1-4, the V gene TRBV15; D ambiguous. The V gene's germline CDR1 is LNHNV and CDR2 YYDKDF (reference sequence). The CDR3 sequence is 15 residues long. Trimming shortened V by 5 bases and J by 5 bases, and 15 bases separated the two germline ends.

This clonotype was detected a few times. The genes are TRBV6-1 and TRBJ1-4; no clear D gene. The germline V gene has CDR1 MNHNS and CDR2 SASEGT. CDR3 length: 14 residues. Trimming pared 11 bases from V and 0 bases from J, leaving 13 bases between. The CDR3 here is CAVKRVATNEKLFF. CDR3 DNA: TGTGCCGTCAAACGGGTTGCAACTAATGAAAAACTGTTTTTT.

This clonotype showed up just a few times. The chain links TRBV5-5 to TRBJ2-3; D remains unclear. Trimming removed 4 bases at V and 0 bases at J, with 15 bases between. The CDR3 has 16 amino acids. CDR1 SGHKS and CDR2 YYEKEE come from the germline V gene (reference sequence). CDR3 sequence (DNA): TGTGCCAGCAGCCCCCAGGCTGGGTTTAGCACAGATACGCAGTATTTT. Residues: CASSPQAGFSTDTQYF. The full variable domain, in which reference TRBV5-5 and TRBJ2-3 provide the parts outside the CDR3, is DAGVTQSPTHLIKTRGQQVTLRCSPISGHKSVSWYQQVLGQGPQFIFQYYEKEERGRGNFPDRFSARQFPNYSSELNVNALLLGDSALYLCASSPQAGFSTDTQYFGPGTRLTVL.

CDR3 loop: CASRSTMGSPLHF. CDR3 in DNA: TGTGCCAGCAGATCGACCATGGGTTCACCCCTCCACTTT. The chain links TRBV12-3 or TRBV12-4 to TRBJ1-6; D gene ambiguous. Trimming left V 6 bases short and J 9 bases short, with 12 bases between. The CDR3 sequence is 13 residues long.

This clonotype is categorized as medium-sized (0.01 to 0.1%). The V call is TRBV5-5, the J call TRBJ2-3; 11 bases fit TRBD2. CDR3 length equals 17 residues. The V gene end was trimmed by 3 bases and the J gene end by 1 base; junction bases not matched to a gene: 7. Germline CDR1 is SGHKS and CDR2 is YYEKEE (reference sequence). The CDR3 DNA reads as TGTGCCAGCAGCTGCACCGGGACTAGCGGACGCACAGATACGCAGTATTTT. Encoded protein: CASSCTGTSGRTDTQYF.